This T cell receptor (beta chain) was sequenced during a study of blood T cell repertoires in COVID-19 (dated by TCRdb to 2019 to 2021). For the study in its entirety: Samples covering the acute and convalescent phases of COVID-19 were provided by collaborators in the United States, Italy and Spain. Where HLA class I and class II types were available, the types were taken from metadata supplied by the sample provider, not from assay-based typing. The samples were drawn from the first 160 participants of the ongoing ImmuneRACE study and from about 1,200 subjects provided by 6 global collaborators. The prospective study material was composed of cDNA or gDNA derived from T cells, B-cell-depleted T cells, or PBMCs. Nearly every sample came with metadata listing a de-identified subject ID, COVID-19 status, age in years and sex. Subjects who had been exposed to COVID-19, were actively infected with it, or had recovered from it provided the deeply sampled blood TCRbeta repertoires that made up the dataset. The repertoires were released in a freely available public database intended as a resource for research on the immune response to SARS-CoV-2.

The research as a whole found: The amount of clinical and demographic metadata varied by source and participant and was provided uncurated.

The CDR3 covers 17 residues, taking in both the cysteine and the phenylalanine. Left in the record is the CDR3 DNA by itself, 51 bases read in frame from the first base. CDR1 is given as SGHVS and CDR2 as FQNEAQ, both from the germline V gene. Ends trimmed: V by 3 bases, J by 7 bases; bases unmatched to a gene: 10. Each collaborating institution followed its own protocols to collect whole blood in K2EDTA tubes. For TCRbeta analysis, collaborators shipped samples as frozen whole blood, isolated PBMCs, or DNA extracted from either of those sample types. Of note for this clone: The specificity of this receptor is unknown. Base qualities are missing; no much larger clone stands one base away.

The immunoSEQ Assay, a bias-controlled multiplex PCR, was used to amplify TCRbeta CDR3 regions from genomic DNA. On the study's bioinformatics: Within the assay, amplification of reference gene primers was used to estimate how many nucleated cells each sample contained. Sequence reads were collapsed and filtered to measure the absolute abundance of every unique TCRbeta CDR3 rearrangement. For each sample, productive Simpson clonality was calculated by taking the square root of Simpson's diversity index across productive rearrangements. In its TCRdb copy, this immuneACCESS table keeps in-frame sequences only and misses some clones. Where compared with another copy, unresolved V genes explain less than half of these, and the others have no known cause. V, J and clone size are taken as reported in that table, and D and trimming were inferred from the DNA itself. This sample has about 69,000 clones in its table, and under 85% of those were observed once. The top ten constitute approximately 17% of the sample.

The material sequenced was peripheral blood. The chain uses TRBV7-8 and TRBJ2-1, with 12 bases in between that match TRBD2. This clonotype originated in a man between 60 and 75 years old with acute or convalescent COVID-19. The CDR3: CASSFPRLAGVRNEQFF. Here is the DNA: TGTGCCAGCAGCTTTCCGCGACTAGCGGGGGTACGGAATGAGCAGTTCTTC.